Shown below are 4 T cell receptor beta chains from a single sample sequenced in a study of cytomegalovirus exposure and HLA in healthy donors. The PCR made use of 60 Vbeta and 13 Jbeta primers. The method was immunoSEQ multiplex PCR; TCRdb's version includes in-frame clones alone and lacks a portion of them. The data include about 140,000 clones; the top ten clones carry roughly 2.5%. The sample taken for sequencing was PBMCs. Receptors originate from a man aged 35-49 years in good health and CMV-seronegative.

The V gene is TRBV4-1, the J gene TRBJ1-2, with D possibly matching TRBD1 (6 bases). Germline V gene lookup returns CDR1 MGHRA and CDR2 YSYEKL. The length of the CDR3 is 16 residues. V was clipped by 0 bases and J by 8 bases, with 19 bases between them. CDR3 protein: CASSQEGGAIGSGYTF. The CDR3, as DNA: TGCGCCAGCAGCCAAGAAGGGGGGGCGATTGGGAGCGGCTACACCTTC.

Points on this clone: A read error may account for a junction end that differs from germline. This chain joins TRBV5-4 and TRBJ2-7; 7 bases line up with TRBD2. This CDR3 has 15 amino acids. Per germline, CDR1 SGHNT and CDR2 YYREEE (reference sequence). CDR3 protein: CVSSSPPSGVNEQYF. The CDR3 DNA reads as TGTGTCAGCAGCTCCCCTCCCAGCGGGGTAAACGAGCAGTACTTC. Drawing the rest from reference TRBV5-4 and TRBJ2-7, the complete variable domain is ETGVTQSPTHLIKTRGQQVTLRCSSQSGHNTVSWYQQALGQGPQFIFQYYREEENGRGNFPPRFSGLQFPNYSSELNVNALELDDSALYLCVSSSPPSGVNEQYFGPGTRLTVT.

V and J are TRBV4-3 and TRBJ2-1; D might be TRBD2 (6 bases). V shed 1 base and J shed 8 bases, with 15 bases lying between them. Germline CDR1 and CDR2: LGHNA and YSLEER. The CDR3 length is 15 residues. The CDR3 nucleotides are TGCGCCAGCAGCCAAGCTGATGGGGAGGTTGATGAGCAGTTCTTC. This sequence encodes CASSQADGEVDEQFF.

The chain employs TRBV25-1 and TRBJ2-7, with D perhaps matching TRBD1 (6 bases). V was clipped by 4 bases and J by 6 bases, with 13 bases between them. The length of the CDR3 is 13 residues. Germline V CDR1 and CDR2: MGHDK, SYGVNS. The CDR3 bases are TGTGCCAGCAGTGGTCAGGGGTTCGGCGAGCAGTACTTC. It yields the protein CASSGQGFGEQYF.